This T cell receptor (beta chain) was identified during a study of blood T cell repertoires in COVID-19. Study context: Sites across the United States, Italy and Spain contributed samples from acute and convalescent COVID-19. PBMCs, B-cell-depleted T cells, or T cells were the source of the cDNA or gDNA that made up the material.

Authors' data handling: Cell counts per sample came from amplifying reference gene primers. This table comes from immunoSEQ multiplex PCR, and its TCRdb copy is limited to in-frame clones, with some not included. The V and J calls and clone size are taken from that table; D and trimming were inferred from the DNA. Among 150,000 to 200,000 clones listed, 82% were seen once. CDR1 is KGHDR, CDR2 SFDVKD, per germline. The junction had 7 bases not matched to a gene; V was cut back by 2 bases and J by 0 bases. The CDR3 runs to 18 residues. Source material: peripheral blood. The TCR sequence derives from a woman aged 25 to 39 with acute or convalescent COVID-19. The rearrangement uses TRBV24-1 and TRBJ2-1; 9 nucleotides agree with TRBD2. This CDR3 reads CATSDWGASGNSYNEQFF. The CDR3 coding sequence is TGTGCCACCAGTGATTGGGGTGCTAGCGGGAACTCCTACAATGAGCAGTTCTTC.